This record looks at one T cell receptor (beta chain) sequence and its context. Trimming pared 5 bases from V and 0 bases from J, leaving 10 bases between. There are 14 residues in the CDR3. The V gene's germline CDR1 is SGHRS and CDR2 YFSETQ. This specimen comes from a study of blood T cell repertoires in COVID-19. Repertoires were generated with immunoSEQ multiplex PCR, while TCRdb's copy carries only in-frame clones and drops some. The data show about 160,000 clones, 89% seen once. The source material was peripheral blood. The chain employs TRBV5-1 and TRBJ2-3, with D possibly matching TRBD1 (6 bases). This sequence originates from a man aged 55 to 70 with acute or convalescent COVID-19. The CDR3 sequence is CASRGGHSTDTQYF. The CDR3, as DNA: TGCGCCAGCAGAGGGGGACATAGCACAGATACGCAGTATTTT.